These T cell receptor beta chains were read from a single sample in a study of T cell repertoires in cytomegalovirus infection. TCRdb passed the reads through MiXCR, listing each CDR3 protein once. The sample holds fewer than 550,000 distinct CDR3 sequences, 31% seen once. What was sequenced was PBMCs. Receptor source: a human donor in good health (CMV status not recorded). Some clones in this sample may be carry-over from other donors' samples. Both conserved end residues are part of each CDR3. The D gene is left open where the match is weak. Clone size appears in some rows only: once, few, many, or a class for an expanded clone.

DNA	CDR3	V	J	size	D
TGTGCCACCAGCAGAGTCGGGACCGGGGAGCTGTTTTTT	CATSRVGTGELFF	TRBV15	TRBJ2-2	few	-
TGTGCCAGCAGCTCCACATGGACAGGGATGGGCAATGAGCAGTTCTTC	CASSSTWTGMGNEQFF	TRBV5-5	TRBJ2-1	-	TRBD1
TGTGCCAGCAGCTTTTGGAGCGTCTCTGGAAACACCATATATTTT	CASSFWSVSGNTIYF	TRBV5-6	TRBJ1-3	few	-
TGTGCCACCATGGACAGGATTCATGGCTACACCTTC	CATMDRIHGYTF	TRBV24-1	TRBJ1-2	many	TRBD1
TGCGCCAGCAGCCTGGCGCTGGTCGACGAGCAGTACTTC	CASSLALVDEQYF	TRBV4-3	TRBJ2-7	few	-
TGTGCCAGCAGTTTACGAGACATAGGCAATCAGCCCCAGCATTTT	CASSLRDIGNQPQHF	TRBV12-3/TRBV12-4	TRBJ1-5	-	-
TGTGCCAGCAGGGCGAAATTGAACACTGAAGCTTTCTTT	CASRAKLNTEAFF	TRBV7-8	TRBJ1-1	many	-
TGCAGTGCTAGAGAATGGCGGGGGGGGGACAATGAGCAGTTCTTC	CSAREWRGGDNEQFF	TRBV20-1	TRBJ2-1	-	TRBD2
TGCGCCAGCAGCTCCCTGGGGTTGGGACCGCCGAACACTGAAGCTTTCTTT	CASSSLGLGPPNTEAFF	TRBV5-1	TRBJ1-1	-	-
TGTGCCAGTAGTCCCCGTGCTAGCGGAGCCAAAAACATTCAGTACTTC	CASSPRASGAKNIQYF	TRBV19	TRBJ2-4	-	TRBD2
TGTGCCAGCAGCTTAGATATGGGGGCGGGGACTGAAGCTTTCTTT	CASSLDMGAGTEAFF	TRBV7-8	TRBJ1-1	many	-
TGTGCCAGCAGTTTTATTAGGACGGGCAGAGTCCTCTCTGGGGCCAACGTCCTGACTTTC	CASSFIRTGRVLSGANVLTF	TRBV27	TRBJ2-6	few	-
TGTGCCAGTAGGAGAAGGGCGGACACTCGCAATCAGCCCCAGCATTTT	CASRRRADTRNQPQHF	TRBV19	TRBJ1-5	-	-
TGTGCCAGCAGCACACCCACGCGGGGGGGGTCCTACAATGAGCAGTTCTTC	CASSTPTRGGSYNEQFF	TRBV11-2	TRBJ2-1	many	TRBD2
TGTGCCAGCAGCGCGAAGGGTCTACCCCTCCACTTT	CASSAKGLPLHF	TRBV6-5	TRBJ1-6	many	-
TGCAGTGCCGCCCGACAGGGTATTGCGGGCTACACCTTC	CSAARQGIAGYTF	TRBV20-1	TRBJ1-2	-	TRBD1
TGTGCCAGCAGCCAAAGACAGGGGAGTGAAAAACTGTTTTTT	CASSQRQGSEKLFF	TRBV7-2	TRBJ1-4	many	TRBD1
TGTGCCAGCTCCAGGGAGGGGGGGCAAGTAGAGACCCAGTACTTC	CASSREGGQVETQYF	TRBV6-5	TRBJ2-5	few	-
TGTGCCAGCAGCTTGAAGCTGGGCGTCGATGAAAAACTGTTTTTT	CASSLKLGVDEKLFF	TRBV5-6	TRBJ1-4	-	-
TGTGCCAGCAGTTTAAACCGGGCCCCCGGTAAAGCTTTCTTT	CASSLNRAPGKAFF	TRBV12-3/TRBV12-4	TRBJ1-1	many	-
TGTGCCAGCAGCCAAGAGGCGGACAGGATTTATGGCTACACCTTC	CASSQEADRIYGYTF	TRBV4-2	TRBJ1-2	-	TRBD1
TGTGCCAGCAGCTCCTCCGGGACCCGATACAATGAGCAGTTCTTC	CASSSSGTRYNEQFF	TRBV11-2	TRBJ2-1	few	-
TGTGCCAGCAGGGACAGGGGGCGTCGCGGCTACACCTTC	CASRDRGRRGYTF	TRBV2	TRBJ1-2	-	TRBD1
TGTGCCAGTAGTAACAGGGGGAACACTGAAGCTTTCTTT	CASSNRGNTEAFF	TRBV19	TRBJ1-1	-	TRBD1
TGTGCCAGTAAGAAGGACAGCTCCAATCAGCCCCAGCATTTT	CASKKDSSNQPQHF	TRBV19	TRBJ1-5	-	-
TGTGCCAGCAGCTCGGACAGGGGGCGAGAGACCCAGTACTTC	CASSSDRGRETQYF	TRBV7-2	TRBJ2-5	many	TRBD1
TGTGCCATTAGGGACGGAGAAGCCAAAAACATTCAGTACTTC	CAIRDGEAKNIQYF	TRBV10-3	TRBJ2-4	-	-
TGTGCCAGCAGCCCGGGACAGGGAGAGGGCACTGAAGCTTTCTTT	CASSPGQGEGTEAFF	TRBV4-2	TRBJ1-1	few	TRBD1
TGTGCCAGCAGTTCGGGGCAGTATGAAGCTTTCTTT	CASSSGQYEAFF	TRBV12-3/TRBV12-4	TRBJ1-1	many	-
TGTGCCAGTAGTGTGGTGGGGGGAACAGATACGCAGTATTTT	CASSVVGGTDTQYF	TRBV19	TRBJ2-3	few	-
TGTGCCAGCAGCTTAGAGGGGGGCCGTGACTACGAGCAGTACTTC	CASSLEGGRDYEQYF	TRBV11-2	TRBJ2-7	-	-
TGCAGTGCCTTCAGCACCCCGACAGGCACCTATGGCTACACCTTC	CSAFSTPTGTYGYTF	TRBV20-1	TRBJ1-2	-	-
TGTGCCAGCAGTGAGACCCAGGCCTCCACCGGGGAGCTGTTTTTT	CASSETQASTGELFF	TRBV2	TRBJ2-2	-	-
TGTGCCATCAGCGAAGACAGGGGGCGAGAGACCCAGTACTTC	CAISEDRGRETQYF	TRBV10-3	TRBJ2-5	few	TRBD1
TGTGCCAGCGTCGACGGGAGCTCCATGGCCCAGCATTTT	CASVDGSSMAQHF	TRBV6-6	TRBJ1-5	many	-
TGTGCCAGTAGTATAACTAGGGCCGGGGAGCTGTTTTTT	CASSITRAGELFF	TRBV19	TRBJ2-2	-	-
TGTTCCAGCACCCTATGGGGTGTTGAAAACACTGAAGCTTTCTTT	CSSTLWGVENTEAFF	TRBV7-9	TRBJ1-1	once	-
TGTGCCAGCAGCAAGGAGGGGCGCAGAACGGACGAAAATCTGTTTTTT	CASSKEGRRTDENLFF	TRBV7-8	TRBJ1-4	-	-